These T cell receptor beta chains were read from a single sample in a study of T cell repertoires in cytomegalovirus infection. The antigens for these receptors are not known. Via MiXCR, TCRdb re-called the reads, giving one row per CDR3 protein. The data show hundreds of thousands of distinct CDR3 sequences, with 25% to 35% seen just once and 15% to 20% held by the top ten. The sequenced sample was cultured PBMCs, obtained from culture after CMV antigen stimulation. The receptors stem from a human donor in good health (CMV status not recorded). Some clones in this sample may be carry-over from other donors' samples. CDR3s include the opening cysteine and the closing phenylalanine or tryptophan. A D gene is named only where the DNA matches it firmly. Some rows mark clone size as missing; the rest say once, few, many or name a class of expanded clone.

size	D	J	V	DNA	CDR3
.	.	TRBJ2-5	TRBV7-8	TGTGCCAGCAGCGGGGGTGGTATGGGGACCCAGTACTTC	CASSGGGMGTQYF
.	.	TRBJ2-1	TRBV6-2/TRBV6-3	TGTGCCAGCAGTTTTCCGGGGCTTTACAATGAGCAGTTCTTC	CASSFPGLYNEQFF
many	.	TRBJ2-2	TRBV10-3	TGTGCCATCAGTGGACAGGCCCCAACGAACACCGGGGAGCTGTTTTTT	CAISGQAPTNTGELFF
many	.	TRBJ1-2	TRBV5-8	TGTGCCAGCAGCTTGGAGGGACCGACTGCTAACTATGGCTACACCTTC	CASSLEGPTANYGYTF
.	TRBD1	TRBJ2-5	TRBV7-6	TGTGCCAGCAGCTTCACAGGGGGCGGGGAGACCCAGTACTTC	CASSFTGGGETQYF
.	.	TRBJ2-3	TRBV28	TGTGCCAGCAGTACCGGGATGGCCCCTAGCACAGATACGCAGTATTTT	CASSTGMAPSTDTQYF
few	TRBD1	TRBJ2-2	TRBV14	TGTGCCAGCAGCCAAGCCTCCGGGACAGGGTACACCGGGGAGCTGTTTTTT	CASSQASGTGYTGELFF
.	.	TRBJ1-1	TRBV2	TGTGCCAGCAGTGAGTTTAACCCTGAAGCTTTCTTT	CASSEFNPEAFF
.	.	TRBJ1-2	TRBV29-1	TGCAGCGTTGACGACCCGGGCTACACCTTC	CSVDDPGYTF
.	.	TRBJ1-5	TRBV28	TGTGCCATTCAAAGGTACGGACCTAGGGGGAATCAGCCCCAGCATTTT	CAIQRYGPRGNQPQHF
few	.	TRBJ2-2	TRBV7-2	TGTGCCAGCACCCGGACGGTTACCTTTAGCACCGGGGAGCTGTTTTTT	CASTRTVTFSTGELFF
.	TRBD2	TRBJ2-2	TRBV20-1	TGCAGTGCTAGAGAGAAGCGGGAGGGCACCGGGGAGCTGTTTTTT	CSAREKREGTGELFF
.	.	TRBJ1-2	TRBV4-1	TGCGCCAGCAGCCAAGGACAGAGCTATGGCTACACCTTC	CASSQGQSYGYTF
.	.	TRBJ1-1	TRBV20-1	TGCAGTGCTACAGGGACACTCCTTACTGAAGCTTTCTTT	CSATGTLLTEAFF
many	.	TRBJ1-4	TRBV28	TGTGCCAGCAGTCGGACAAGGGGTTTGCTATCTGGAAAACTGTTTTTT	CASSRTRGLLSGKLFF
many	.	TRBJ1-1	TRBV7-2	TGTGCCAGCAGCTTAAGGGCGAACACTGAAGCTTTCTTT	CASSLRANTEAFF
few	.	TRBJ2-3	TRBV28	TGTGCCAGCAGTGCCCTAGGGAAAACAGATACGCAGTATTTT	CASSALGKTDTQYF
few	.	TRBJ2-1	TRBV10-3	TGTGCCATCAGTGAACCGACGGGGTCTAGAAAACCACGAGGGAATGAGCAGTTCTTC	CAISEPTGSRKPRGNEQFF
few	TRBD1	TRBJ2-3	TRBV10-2	TGCGCCAGCAGTGAGCCGATCGGGACAGGGGCCGTCACAGATACGCAGTATTTT	CASSEPIGTGAVTDTQYF
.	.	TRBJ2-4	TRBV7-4	TGTGCCAGCAGCAATGCTCGGGCCAAAAACATTCAGTACTTC	CASSNARAKNIQYF
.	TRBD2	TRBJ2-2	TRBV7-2	TGTGCCAGCAGACGGACTAGCGGAGCCCCCGGGGAGCTGTTTTTT	CASRRTSGAPGELFF
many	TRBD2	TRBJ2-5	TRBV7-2	TGTGCCAGCAGCTTAGGGACTAGCGGGAGCGAGACCCAGTACTTC	CASSLGTSGSETQYF